This entry lists 18 T cell receptor beta chains sequenced from one sample in a study of cytomegalovirus exposure and HLA in healthy donors (TCRdb year 2017). Libraries were made using the immunoSEQ multiplex PCR assay. The multiplex PCR relied on a mix of 60 forward primers for TCR Vbeta segments and 13 reverse primers for TCR Jbeta segments. In TCRdb, the immuneACCESS table is reduced to in-frame sequences with V and J assigned. These tables do not hold every clone; where another copy was compared, an unresolved V gene accounts for under half, and the others remain unexplained. The sample contains hundreds of thousands of clones, approximately 82% of them found a single time. The ten most abundant clones make up roughly 0.6% of the sample. Specimen: PBMCs. The receptors were sampled from a man younger than 35 in good health and CMV-seronegative.

The chain combines TRBV6-5 with TRBJ2-2; D is undetermined. CDR3 length equals 14 residues. V shed 5 bases and J shed 7 bases, with 14 bases lying between them. Per the germline V gene, CDR1 is MNHEY and CDR2 is SVGAGI. CDR3 loop: CASSEIRLSGELFF. The CDR3, as DNA: TGTGCCAGCAGTGAAATTCGGTTAAGCGGGGAGCTGTTTTTT.

This clone has a handful of counts. The rearrangement links TRBV27 to TRBJ1-5; D may be TRBD1 (6 bases). V shed 2 bases and J shed 3 bases, with 11 bases lying between them. CDR1 MNHEY and CDR2 SMNVEV come from the germline V gene (reference sequence). The CDR3 sequence is 15 residues long. CDR3 protein: CASSLDRWDNQPQHF. CDR3 DNA sequence: TGTGCCAGCAGTTTAGACAGGTGGGACAATCAGCCCCAGCATTTT.

This clone came up a few times. The chain employs TRBV7-9 and TRBJ2-7; no definite D call. In germline, CDR1 is SEHNR, CDR2 FQNEAQ (reference sequence). The CDR3 totals 14 residues. Trimming removed 0 bases at V and 3 bases at J, with 9 bases between. The CDR3 here is CASSLASTNYEQYF. The CDR3 DNA sequence: TGTGCCAGCAGCTTAGCTAGCACGAACTACGAGCAGTACTTC.

The chain is built from TRBV25-1 and TRBJ2-2; D gene unclear. Looked up from germline, CDR1 is MGHDK and CDR2 is SYGVNS. Trimming pared 3 bases from V and 6 bases from J, leaving 8 bases between. The CDR3 has 13 residues. The CDR3 reads CASSDPQAGELFF. Here the CDR3 DNA reads TGTGCCAGCAGTGACCCTCAGGCCGGGGAGCTGTTTTTT.

DNA for the CDR3: TGTGCCAGCAGTTTAAGGGCTAGCGGGGGCCAAGAGACCCAGTACTTC. This codes for CASSLRASGGQETQYF. V usage is TRBV27 and J usage is TRBJ2-5; TRBD2 matches at 10 bases. Germline-derived CDR1 and CDR2 are MNHEY and SMNVEV (reference sequence). The CDR3 is 16 residues long. J was trimmed by 1 base and V by 2 bases; bases with no gene match: 4.

The J gene is TRBJ1-1, the V gene TRBV7-2, with unresolved D. The CDR3 spans 15 residues. V lost 2 bases, J lost 1 base, and 11 bases lay in between. The germline gives CDR1 SGHTA, CDR2 FQGNSA. The chain's CDR3 is CASSLSGQQNTEAFF. In nucleotides, the CDR3 is TGTGCCAGCAGCTTATCTGGGCAACAGAACACTGAAGCTTTCTTT.

This clone has a single count. The chain carries TRBV7-3 and TRBJ2-6; 10 bases fit TRBD1. V shed 1 base and J 4 bases; nucleotides not matched to a gene: 7. Germline V gene sequence: CDR1 SGHTA, CDR2 FQGTGA. The CDR3 consists of 18 residues. CDR3 sequence: CASSLRQGAGSGANVLTF. CDR3 in DNA: TGTGCCAGCAGCTTAAGACAGGGGGCCGGCTCGGGGGCCAACGTCCTGACTTTC.

The chain carries TRBV9 and TRBJ2-1; D remains ambiguous. The CDR3 spans 13 residues. Germline CDR1 and CDR2: SGDLS and YYNGEE. Trimming stripped 4 bases from V and 10 bases from J, with 15 bases between. The CDR3 DNA reads TGTGCCAGCAGCATCGGTTCTCTTATGGAGCAGTTCTTC. Amino acid sequence: CASSIGSLMEQFF.

V is TRBV19 and J is TRBJ2-1, with D perhaps TRBD2 (5 bases). V lost 8 bases to trimming and J lost 9 bases, with 11 bases between them. The CDR3 has 11 residues. Germline CDR1 is LNHDA and CDR2 is SQIVND (reference sequence). The CDR3 spells CASSWESEQFF. The DNA of the CDR3 is TGTGCCAGTTCCTGGGAGAGTGAGCAGTTCTTC.

The sample holds a few counts of this clone. The rearrangement links TRBV19 to TRBJ1-1, with 7 bases aligning to TRBD1. The CDR3 covers 13 residues. Germline lookup yields CDR1 LNHDA and CDR2 SQIVND (reference sequence). Germline trimming cut 6 bases from V and 5 bases from J; bases unmatched to any gene: 6. Here the CDR3 reads CASSPTGSTEAFF. In nucleotides, the CDR3 is TGTGCCAGTAGCCCGACAGGGTCGACTGAAGCTTTCTTT.

The CDR3, as DNA: TGTGCCAGCAGTTACGGGGTACTAGCAGATACGCAGTATTTT. Translation: CASSYGVLADTQYF. The chain carries TRBV6-6 and TRBJ2-3; D perhaps matches TRBD2 (5 bases). The length of the CDR3 is 14 residues. CDR1 is MNHNY and CDR2 is SVGAGI in the germline V gene (reference sequence). Trimming took off 2 bases at V and 4 bases at J, with 10 bases between the two ends.

J is TRBJ2-1 and V is TRBV6-1; 8 nucleotides match TRBD1. V lost 3 bases to trimming and J lost 6 bases; unmatched junction nucleotides: 10. The CDR3 extends over 16 amino acids. Germline loops: CDR1 MNHNS, CDR2 SASEGT. Written as DNA, the CDR3 is TGTGCCAGCAGTGACCAACCGACAGGGGCTCTCAATGAGCAGTTCTTC. Translated, it gives CASSDQPTGALNEQFF.

The chain couples TRBV5-4 to TRBJ1-1, with 10 nucleotides matching TRBD1. Germline CDR1 is SGHNT and CDR2 is YYREEE (reference sequence). Germline trimming cut 4 bases from V and 6 bases from J; bases unmatched to any gene: 12. The CDR3 loop spans 16 amino acids. CDR3 residues: CASSLPGQGISAEAFF. CDR3 coding DNA: TGTGCCAGCAGCCTACCGGGACAGGGGATTTCGGCTGAAGCTTTCTTT. Full variable domain (missing parts from reference TRBV5-4 and TRBJ1-1): ETGVTQSPTHLIKTRGQQVTLRCSSQSGHNTVSWYQQALGQGPQFIFQYYREEENGRGNFPPRFSGLQFPNYSSELNVNALELDDSALYLCASSLPGQGISAEAFFGQGTRLTVV.

The chain carries TRBV5-6 and TRBJ2-7; tentative D call: TRBD1 (6 bases). V was trimmed by 1 base and J by 3 bases, leaving 11 bases between them. This CDR3 region has 14 residues. CDR1 is SGHDT, CDR2 YYEEEE, per germline. The DNA of the CDR3 is TGTGCCAGCAGCTTGCTGGACAGAGGCTACGAGCAGTACTTC. The encoded protein is CASSLLDRGYEQYF.

J is TRBJ2-5 and V is TRBV6-6; D is possibly TRBD1 (6 bases). This CDR3 region has 16 residues. Germline lookup yields CDR1 MNHNY and CDR2 SVGAGI (reference sequence). V lost 0 bases, J lost 4 bases, and 15 bases lay in between. The CDR3 here is CASSYSQSQGTETQYF. The CDR3 DNA reads TGTGCCAGCAGTTACTCGCAATCCCAGGGGACAGAGACCCAGTACTTC.

This clone has only one observation. This sequence joins TRBV19 and TRBJ2-6; 7 bases align to TRBD2. CDR1 and CDR2 from the germline V gene are LNHDA and SQIVND (reference sequence). There are 16 residues in the CDR3. V lost 4 bases, J lost 0 bases, and 3 bases stayed unmatched. This CDR3 reads CASSRGEGSGANVLTF. In nucleotides, the CDR3 is TGTGCCAGTAGTAGGGGGGAGGGCTCTGGGGCCAACGTCCTGACTTTC.

The chain is built from TRBV19 and TRBJ2-6; D is perhaps TRBD2 (5 bases). Germline-derived CDR1 and CDR2 are LNHDA and SQIVND (reference sequence). The CDR3 has 16 amino acids. Trimming removed 7 bases at V and 0 bases at J, with 13 bases between. The CDR3 spells CASIGGRSSGANVLTF. The CDR3 bases are TGTGCCAGTATTGGAGGTCGTAGCTCTGGGGCCAACGTCCTGACTTTC.

This clone showed up just a few times. This chain connects TRBV30 to TRBJ1-2; TRBD1 might be the D (6 bases). The CDR3 extends over 13 amino acids. The germline V gene encodes CDR1 GTSNPN and CDR2 SVGIG (reference sequence). V was clipped by 0 bases and J by 3 bases, with 8 bases between them. The CDR3 sequence is CAWSVEGDYGYTF. CDR3 bases: TGTGCCTGGAGTGTTGAGGGGGACTATGGCTACACCTTC.